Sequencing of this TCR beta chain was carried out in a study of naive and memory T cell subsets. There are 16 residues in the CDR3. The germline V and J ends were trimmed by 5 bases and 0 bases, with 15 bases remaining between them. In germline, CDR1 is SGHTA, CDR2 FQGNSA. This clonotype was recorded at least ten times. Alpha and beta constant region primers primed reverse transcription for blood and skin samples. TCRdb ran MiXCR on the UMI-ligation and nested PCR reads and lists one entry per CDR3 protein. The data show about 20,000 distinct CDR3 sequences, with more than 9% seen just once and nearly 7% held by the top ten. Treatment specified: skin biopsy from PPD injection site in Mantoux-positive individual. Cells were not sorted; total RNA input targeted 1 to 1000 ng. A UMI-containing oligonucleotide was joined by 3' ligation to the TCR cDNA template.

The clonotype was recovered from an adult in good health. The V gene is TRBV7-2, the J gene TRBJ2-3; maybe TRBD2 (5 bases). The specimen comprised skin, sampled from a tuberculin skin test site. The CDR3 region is CASSARLATSTDTQYF. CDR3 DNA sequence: TGTGCCAGCAGCGCCCGATTAGCGACTAGCACAGATACGCAGTATTTT. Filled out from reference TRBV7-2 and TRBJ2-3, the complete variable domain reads GAGVSQSPSNKVTEKGKDVELRCDPISGHTALYWYRQSLGQGLEFLIYFQGNSAPDKSGLPSDRFSAERTGGSVSTLTIQRTQQEDSAVYLCASSARLATSTDTQYFGPGTRLTVL.